This T cell receptor (beta chain) originates from a study of T cell repertoires in cytomegalovirus infection. Study-level points and caveats: CMV carriers having the relevant HLA were flagged by cumulative public TCR beta family frequency.

A single record per CDR3 protein comes from TCRdb applying MiXCR to the reads. Here the sample spans a few hundred thousand distinct CDR3 sequences, more than 9% being singletons. This clonotype has ten or more counts. The antigen remains unidentified. Material: PBMCs. The clonotype was recovered from a human donor in good health (CMV status not recorded). Some clones in this sample may be carry-over from other donors' samples.

The CDR3 DNA sequence: TGTGCCAGCAGCCTCACTAGCGGGGGGGTTTACAATGAGCAGTTCTTC. It translates to CASSLTSGGVYNEQFF. V and J are TRBV7-8 and TRBJ2-1; 13 bases are shared with TRBD2. The J segment lost 4 bases and the V segment lost 5 bases, leaving 5 bases of the junction unmatched. Germline V CDR1 and CDR2: SGHVS, FQNEAQ. CDR3 length equals 16 residues.